This TCR beta chain was profiled in a study of cytomegalovirus exposure and HLA in healthy donors. With 60 Vbeta and 13 Jbeta primers, the PCR was carried out. The data were produced by immunoSEQ multiplex PCR, yet TCRdb's version contains in-frame clones alone and is incomplete. The table records 200,000 or so clones, approximately 78% of them present only once. The length of the CDR3 is 16 residues. Looked up from germline, CDR1 is MNHEY and CDR2 is SMNVEV (reference sequence). Trimming cost V 6 bases and J 2 bases; bases outside gene matches: 9. The sequence was obtained from a woman under 30 in good health and CMV-seronegative. The chain has TRBV27 and TRBJ2-1; TRBD2 matches at 8 bases. The sequenced sample consisted of PBMCs. CDR3 nucleotides: TGTGCCAGCAGCCACCCGGGGGGGCCCACCTACAATGAGCAGTTCTTC. This sequence encodes CASSHPGGPTYNEQFF.